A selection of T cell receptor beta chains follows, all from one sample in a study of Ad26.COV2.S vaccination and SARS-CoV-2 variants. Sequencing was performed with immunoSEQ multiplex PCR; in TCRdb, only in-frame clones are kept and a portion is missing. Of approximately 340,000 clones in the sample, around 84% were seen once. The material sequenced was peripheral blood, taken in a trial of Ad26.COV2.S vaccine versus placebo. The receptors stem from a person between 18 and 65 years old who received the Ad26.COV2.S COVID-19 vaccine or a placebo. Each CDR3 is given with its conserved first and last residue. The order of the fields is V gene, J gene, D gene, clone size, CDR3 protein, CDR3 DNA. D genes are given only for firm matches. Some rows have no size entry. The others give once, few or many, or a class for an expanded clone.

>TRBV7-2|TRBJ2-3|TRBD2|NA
CASSLRLAGAGFTDTQYF
TGTGCCAGCAGCTTACGACTAGCGGGGGCCGGATTCACAGATACGCAGTATTTT
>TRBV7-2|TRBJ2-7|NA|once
CASSLPTTASYEQYF
TGTGCCAGCAGCTTACCAACGACAGCCTCCTACGAGCAGTACTTC
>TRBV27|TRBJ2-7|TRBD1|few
CASSRQGPVHYEQYF
TGTGCCAGCAGTCGACAGGGCCCGGTCCACTACGAGCAGTACTTC
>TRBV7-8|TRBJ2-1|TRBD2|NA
CASSLDASGSTEQFF
TGTGCCAGCAGCTTAGATGCTAGCGGGAGTACTGAGCAGTTCTTC
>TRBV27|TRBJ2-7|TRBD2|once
CASSFGLAYEQYF
TGTGCCAGCAGTTTTGGACTAGCTTACGAGCAGTACTTC
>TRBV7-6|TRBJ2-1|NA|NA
CASSLVMAGLFF
TGTGCCAGCAGCTTAGTCATGGCGGGCCTGTTCTTC
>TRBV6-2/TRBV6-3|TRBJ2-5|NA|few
CASSFGTEEETQYF
TGTGCCAGCAGTTTTGGGACTGAGGAAGAGACCCAGTACTTC
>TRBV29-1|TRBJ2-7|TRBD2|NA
CSVGLAGSSYEQYF
TGCAGCGTTGGACTAGCGGGGTCTTCCTACGAGCAGTACTTC
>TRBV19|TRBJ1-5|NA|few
CASSISQNSNQPQHF
TGTGCCAGTAGTATAAGTCAAAATAGCAATCAGCCCCAGCATTTT
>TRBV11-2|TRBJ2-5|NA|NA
CASSLGDKETQYF
TGTGCCAGCAGCTTAGGTGATAAGGAGACCCAGTACTTC
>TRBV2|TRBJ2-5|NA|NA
CASRRNTGIIQETQYF
TGTGCCAGCAGGCGGAACACTGGGATTATACAAGAGACCCAGTACTTC
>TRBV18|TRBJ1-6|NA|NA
CASSPGRDSPLHF
TGTGCCAGCTCACCAGGGAGAGACTCACCCCTCCACTTT
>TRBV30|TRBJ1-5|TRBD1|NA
CAWSGDRRIMGNQPQHF
TGTGCCTGGAGTGGGGACAGACGAATTATGGGCAATCAGCCCCAGCATTTT
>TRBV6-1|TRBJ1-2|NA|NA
CASSDGGGYGYTF
TGTGCCAGCAGTGATGGAGGGGGCTATGGCTACACCTTC
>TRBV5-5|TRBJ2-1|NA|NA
CASSFRGEQFF
TGTGCCAGCAGCTTTAGAGGTGAGCAGTTCTTC
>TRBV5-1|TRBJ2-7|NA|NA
CASSLASNYEQYF
TGCGCCAGCAGCCTTGCCAGCAACTACGAGCAGTACTTC
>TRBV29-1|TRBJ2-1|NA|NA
CSVEPRGAESSYNEQFF
TGCAGCGTTGAACCTAGGGGCGCCGAAAGCTCCTACAATGAGCAGTTCTTC
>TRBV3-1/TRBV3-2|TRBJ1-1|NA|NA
CASSQEGSGNTEAFF
TGTGCCAGCAGCCAAGAGGGGAGTGGGAACACTGAAGCTTTCTTT
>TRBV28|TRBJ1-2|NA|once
CASSLLGGYTF
TGTGCCAGCAGCCTCTTAGGGGGCTACACCTTC
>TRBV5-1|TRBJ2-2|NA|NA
CASSLEGTVETGELFF
TGCGCCAGCAGCTTGGAAGGGACGGTAGAGACCGGGGAGCTGTTTTTT
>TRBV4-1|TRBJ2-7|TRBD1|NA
CASRGTGVSYEQYF
TGCGCCAGCAGAGGGACAGGGGTCTCCTACGAGCAGTACTTC
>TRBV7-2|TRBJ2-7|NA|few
CASSLIPGRAVYEQYF
TGTGCCAGCAGCTTAATTCCGGGAAGGGCGGTTTACGAGCAGTACTTC
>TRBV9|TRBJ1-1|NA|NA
CASSVGPADRYF
TGTGCCAGCAGCGTAGGTCCCGCCGACCGTTACTTT
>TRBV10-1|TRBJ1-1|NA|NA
CASSETVNTEAFF
TGCGCCAGCAGTGAGACAGTGAACACTGAAGCTTTCTTT
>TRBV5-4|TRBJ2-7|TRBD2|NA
CASSFSGRGDYEQYF
TGTGCCAGCAGCTTTAGCGGGAGAGGGGACTACGAGCAGTACTTC
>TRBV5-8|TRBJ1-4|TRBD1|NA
CASSPRDRTNEKLFF
TGTGCCAGCAGCCCGAGGGACAGGACTAATGAAAAACTGTTTTTT
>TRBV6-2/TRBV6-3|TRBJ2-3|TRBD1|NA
CASSFPGQGDTQYF
TGTGCCAGCAGTTTTCCGGGACAGGGAGATACGCAGTATTTT
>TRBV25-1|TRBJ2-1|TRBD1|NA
CASSEFRGTGAYNEQFF
TGTGCCAGCAGTGAATTTAGAGGGACAGGGGCCTACAATGAGCAGTTCTTC
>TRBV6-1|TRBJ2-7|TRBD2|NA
CASSERSRDYSYEQYF
TGTGCCAGCAGTGAGCGAAGCCGGGACTACTCCTACGAGCAGTACTTC
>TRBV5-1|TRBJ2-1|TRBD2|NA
CASSSTLAGGFYEQFF
TGCGCCAGCAGCTCGACGCTAGCGGGAGGGTTCTATGAGCAGTTCTTC
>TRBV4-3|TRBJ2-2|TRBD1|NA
CASSQVLAQGANTGELFF
TGCGCCAGCAGCCAAGTACTGGCACAGGGGGCAAACACCGGGGAGCTGTTTTTT
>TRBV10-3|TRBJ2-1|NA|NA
CAISEIDEQFF
TGTGCCATCAGTGAGATTGATGAGCAGTTCTTC
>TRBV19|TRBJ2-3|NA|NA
CASRREKPKQGAENQYF
TGTGCCAGTAGGAGGGAAAAGCCGAAACAGGGAGCCGAGAACCAGTATTTT
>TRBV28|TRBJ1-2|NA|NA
CASNRNYGYTF
TGTGCCAGCAACAGGAACTATGGCTACACCTTC
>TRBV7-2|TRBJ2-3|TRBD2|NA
CASSPAGGLGSTQYF
TGTGCCAGCAGCCCAGCGGGAGGCCTCGGGAGTACGCAGTATTTT
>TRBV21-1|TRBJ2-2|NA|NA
CASSKLFLGIDGELFF
TGTGCCAGCAGCAAATTGTTTCTCGGGATTGACGGGGAGCTGTTTTTT
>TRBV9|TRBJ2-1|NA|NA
CASSVGRAADEQFF
TGTGCCAGCAGCGTAGGGAGGGCCGCTGATGAGCAGTTCTTC
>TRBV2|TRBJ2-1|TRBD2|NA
CASRGQLAGGPREQFF
TGTGCCAGCAGGGGACAACTAGCGGGGGGGCCAAGGGAGCAGTTCTTC
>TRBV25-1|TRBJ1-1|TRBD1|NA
CASSGDRGIMNTEAFF
TGTGCCAGCAGTGGGGACAGGGGGATAATGAACACTGAAGCTTTCTTT
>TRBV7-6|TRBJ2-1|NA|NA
CASSLVSGGSGSYNEQFF
TGTGCCAGCAGCTTAGTATCTGGCGGCTCAGGGTCCTACAATGAGCAGTTCTTC
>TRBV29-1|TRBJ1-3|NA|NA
CSVWGAGGDSGNTIYF
TGCAGCGTTTGGGGTGCTGGGGGCGATTCTGGAAACACCATATATTTT
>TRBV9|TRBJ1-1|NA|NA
CASSGGQNTEAFF
TGTGCCAGCAGCGGGGGACAGAACACTGAAGCTTTCTTT
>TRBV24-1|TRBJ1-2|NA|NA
CATGNRGNYGYTF
TGTGCCACCGGGAATCGCGGTAACTATGGCTACACCTTC
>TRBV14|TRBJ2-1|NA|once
CASSQVGGPNEQFF
TGTGCCAGCAGCCAAGTGGGGGGGCCTAATGAGCAGTTCTTC
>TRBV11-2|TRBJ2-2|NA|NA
CASSLRTEGQLFF
TGTGCCAGCAGCTTAAGAACCGAGGGACAGCTGTTTTTT
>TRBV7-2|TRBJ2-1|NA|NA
CASSFMRGTYNEQFF
TGTGCCAGCAGCTTCATGAGGGGGACCTACAATGAGCAGTTCTTC
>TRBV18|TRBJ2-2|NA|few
CASSPLQGSNTGELFF
TGTGCCAGCTCACCTCTACAGGGCTCTAACACCGGGGAGCTGTTTTTT
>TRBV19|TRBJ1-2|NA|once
CASSGARGGYTF
TGTGCCAGTAGTGGTGCCAGAGGTGGCTACACCTTC
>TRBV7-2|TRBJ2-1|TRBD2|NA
CASSYGLAGYNEQFF
TGTGCCAGCAGCTACGGACTAGCGGGCTACAATGAGCAGTTCTTC
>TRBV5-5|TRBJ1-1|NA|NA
CASRRGPMNTEAFF
TGTGCGAGCCGCAGGGGACCCATGAACACTGAAGCTTTCTTT
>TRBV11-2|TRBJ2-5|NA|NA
CASSPGGTQYF
TGTGCCAGCAGCCCCGGAGGTACCCAGTACTTC
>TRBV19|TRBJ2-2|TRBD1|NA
CASSRDRGYTGELFF
TGTGCCAGTAGTAGAGACAGGGGCTACACCGGGGAGCTGTTTTTT